This TCR beta chain was sequenced in a study of cytomegalovirus exposure and HLA in healthy donors. Notes on the study in general: Presence/absence comparisons presumed near-even sequencing depth among donors. Associated with cytomegalovirus, according to the listing, were around 170 TCR beta chains.

The junction had 13 bases not matched to a gene; V was cut back by 1 base and J by 5 bases. Germline-derived CDR1 and CDR2 are SGHTA and FQGNSA. This CDR3 region has 18 residues. The table lists this clone with a count of one. What it recognizes is unknown. 13 Jbeta primers and 60 Vbeta primers were used for the PCR. The method was immunoSEQ multiplex PCR; TCRdb's version includes in-frame clones alone and lacks a portion of them. Among 150,000 to 190,000 clones listed, around 75% were seen once. V is TRBV7-2 and J is TRBJ2-1; 8 positions match TRBD2. The clonotype comes from a young man in good health and CMV-seronegative. Sequencing was done on a sample of PBMCs. In DNA, the CDR3 is TGTGCCAGCAGCTTAGTAAGCGGGAGTTCCCCGGTTGACAATGAGCAGTTCTTC. Protein sequence: CASSLVSGSSPVDNEQFF.